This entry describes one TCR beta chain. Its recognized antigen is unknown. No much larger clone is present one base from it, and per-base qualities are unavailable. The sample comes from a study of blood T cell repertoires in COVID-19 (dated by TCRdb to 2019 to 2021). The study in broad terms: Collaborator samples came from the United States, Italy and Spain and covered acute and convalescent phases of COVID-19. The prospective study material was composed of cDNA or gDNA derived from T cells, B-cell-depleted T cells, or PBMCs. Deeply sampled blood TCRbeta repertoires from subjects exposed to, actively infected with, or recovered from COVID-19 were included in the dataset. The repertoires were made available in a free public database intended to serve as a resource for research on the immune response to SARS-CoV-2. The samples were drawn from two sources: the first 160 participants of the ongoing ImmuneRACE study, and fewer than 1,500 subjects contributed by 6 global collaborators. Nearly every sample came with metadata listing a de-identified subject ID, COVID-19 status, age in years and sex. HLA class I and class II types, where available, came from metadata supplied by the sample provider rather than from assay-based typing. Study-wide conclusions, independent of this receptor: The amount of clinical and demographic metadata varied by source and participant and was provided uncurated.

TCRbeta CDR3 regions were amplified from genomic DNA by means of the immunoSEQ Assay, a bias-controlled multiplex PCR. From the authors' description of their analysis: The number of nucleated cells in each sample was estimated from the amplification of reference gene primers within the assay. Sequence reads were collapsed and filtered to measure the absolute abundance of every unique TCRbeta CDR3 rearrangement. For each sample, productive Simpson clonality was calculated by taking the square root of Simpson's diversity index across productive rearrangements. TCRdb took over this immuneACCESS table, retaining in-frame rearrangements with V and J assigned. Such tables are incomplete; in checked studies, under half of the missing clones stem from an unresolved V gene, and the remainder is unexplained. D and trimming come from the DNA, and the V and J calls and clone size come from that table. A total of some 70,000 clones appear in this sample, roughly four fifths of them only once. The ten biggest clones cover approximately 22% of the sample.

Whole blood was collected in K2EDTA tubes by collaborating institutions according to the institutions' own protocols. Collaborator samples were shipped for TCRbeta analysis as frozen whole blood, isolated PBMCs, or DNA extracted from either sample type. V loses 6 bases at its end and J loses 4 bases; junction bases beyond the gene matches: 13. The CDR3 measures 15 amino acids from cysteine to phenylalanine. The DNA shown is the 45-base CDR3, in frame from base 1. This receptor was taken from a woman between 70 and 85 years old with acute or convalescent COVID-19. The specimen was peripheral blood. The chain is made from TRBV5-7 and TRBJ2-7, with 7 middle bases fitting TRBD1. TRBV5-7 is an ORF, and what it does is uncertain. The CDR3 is CASTFADRDSYEQYF. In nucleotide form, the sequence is TGTGCCAGCACCTTCGCCGACAGGGATTCTTACGAGCAGTACTTC.